A selection of T cell receptor beta chains follows, all from one sample in a study of blood T cell repertoires in COVID-19. Some clones are missing from TCRdb's copy, which holds only in-frame ones; the method was immunoSEQ multiplex PCR. In the table there are some 430,000 clones, around 91% of which are singletons. Sample: PBMCs or T cells enriched from blood (not recorded which). These receptors were obtained from a man aged 18 to 35 who had recovered from COVID-19. CDR3s include the opening cysteine and the closing phenylalanine or tryptophan. The order of the fields is J gene, V gene, clone size, D gene, CDR3 protein, CDR3 DNA. D genes are given only for firm matches. Only part of the rows carry a size: once, few, many, or a class if the clone is expanded.

TRBJ2-6,TRBV24-1,.,.,CATSDSDPAGDGANVLTF,TGTGCCACCAGTGATTCGGACCCCGCAGGGGATGGGGCCAACGTCCTGACTTTC
TRBJ1-6,TRBV28,.,.,CASSLPDSANSPLHF,TGTGCCAGCAGTTTACCGGACAGTGCTAATTCACCCCTCCACTTT
TRBJ1-5,TRBV18,.,.,CASSLGRGEDSNQPQHF,TGTGCCAGCTCACTGGGGAGGGGGGAGGACAGCAATCAGCCCCAGCATTTT
TRBJ1-5,TRBV3-1/TRBV3-2,.,.,CASSQRGGDSNQPQHF,TGTGCCAGCAGCCAACGAGGAGGTGATAGCAATCAGCCCCAGCATTTT
TRBJ1-1,TRBV12-3/TRBV12-4,.,TRBD1,CASSLGQAIEAFF,TGTGCCAGCAGTTTGGGACAGGCGATTGAAGCTTTCTTT
TRBJ2-3,TRBV5-4,.,TRBD1,CASSPGQGTDTQYF,TGTGCCAGCAGCCCAGGACAGGGTACAGATACGCAGTATTTT
TRBJ1-1,TRBV6-5,.,.,CATVDRNTEAFF,TGTGCCACCGTTGACAGGAACACTGAAGCTTTCTTT
TRBJ1-2,TRBV28,.,.,CASSPPGPSYGYTF,TGTGCCAGCAGTCCCCCTGGTCCTAGCTATGGCTACACCTTC
TRBJ2-1,TRBV30,.,TRBD2,CAWTSTRTSGTWSEQFF,TGTGCCTGGACTTCAACCCGGACTAGCGGGACCTGGAGTGAGCAGTTCTTC
TRBJ1-1,TRBV7-6,.,TRBD1,CASSAPITGVVTEAFF,TGTGCCAGCAGCGCGCCCATTACAGGGGTAGTCACTGAAGCTTTCTTT
TRBJ1-1,TRBV15,.,.,CATSRATAMNTEAFF,TGTGCCACCAGCAGAGCGACAGCTATGAACACTGAAGCTTTCTTT
TRBJ1-2,TRBV19,.,.,CASNRGLDYGYTF,TGTGCCAGTAATAGGGGCTTGGACTATGGCTACACCTTC
TRBJ2-6,TRBV10-3,.,TRBD2,CAISESEAGGAGANVLTF,TGTGCCATCAGTGAGTCCGAAGCGGGGGGGGCCGGGGCCAACGTCCTGACTTTC
TRBJ1-5,TRBV2,.,.,CASSARGRGQPQHF,TGTGCCAGCAGTGCTCGCGGTAGGGGTCAGCCCCAGCATTTT
TRBJ2-7,TRBV7-9,.,.,CASSRSGHSYEQYF,TGTGCCAGCAGCCGGAGCGGCCACTCCTACGAGCAGTACTTC
TRBJ1-2,TRBV29-1,.,.,CSPVGRDNYGYTF,TGCAGCCCCGTGGGCAGGGATAACTATGGCTACACCTTC
TRBJ2-2,TRBV9,.,TRBD1,CASSAYGQGGTGELFF,TGTGCCAGCAGCGCGTATGGACAGGGCGGCACCGGGGAGCTGTTTTTT
TRBJ1-1,TRBV7-9,.,TRBD1,CASSITPGQGRTEAFF,TGTGCCAGCAGCATCACTCCGGGACAGGGGCGGACTGAAGCTTTCTTT
TRBJ2-1,TRBV7-9,many,TRBD2,CASSPTSGEQFF,TGTGCCAGCAGCCCTACTAGCGGAGAGCAGTTCTTC
TRBJ1-2,TRBV27,.,.,CASSLLGGSLNYGYTF,TGTGCCAGCAGTTTACTAGGGGGATCCCTTAACTATGGCTACACCTTC
TRBJ1-2,TRBV20-1,.,.,CSASNPPGTSAGYTF,TGCAGTGCTAGTAACCCCCCGGGGACTTCGGCGGGCTACACCTTC
TRBJ1-6,TRBV3-1/TRBV3-2,.,.,CASSQGEGRYSPLHF,TGTGCCAGCAGCCAAGGGGAGGGCAGGTATTCACCCCTCCACTTT
TRBJ1-4,TRBV4-1,.,.,CASSRRATGLGEKLFF,TGCGCCAGCAGTCGCCGGGCCACAGGGCTTGGCGAAAAACTGTTTTTT
TRBJ2-2,TRBV19,.,.,CASSAELNTGELFF,TGTGCCAGTAGTGCGGAGTTGAACACCGGGGAGCTGTTTTTT
TRBJ2-2,TRBV27,.,TRBD1,CASSLQGAGELFF,TGTGCCAGCAGTCTCCAGGGGGCCGGGGAGCTGTTTTTT
TRBJ1-5,TRBV30,.,TRBD1,CAWSAGQGIYQPQHF,TGTGCCTGGAGTGCCGGACAGGGGATTTATCAGCCCCAGCATTTT
TRBJ1-6,TRBV27,.,.,CASSLRGNSPLHF,TGTGCCAGCAGTCTAAGGGGGAATTCACCCCTCCACTTT
TRBJ2-5,TRBV10-2,.,.,CASSESGVAGKQETQYF,TGCGCCAGCAGTGAGTCGGGAGTTGCGGGGAAACAAGAGACCCAGTACTTC
TRBJ1-2,TRBV28,.,.,CASSTRDGLTRGYTF,TGTGCCAGCAGTACCCGGGACGGACTGACTAGAGGCTACACCTTC
TRBJ2-5,TRBV19,.,TRBD1,CASSIGGQGETQYF,TGTGCCAGTAGTATAGGAGGACAGGGAGAGACCCAGTACTTC
TRBJ1-2,TRBV27,once,.,CASSLSQGYGYTF,TGTGCCAGCAGTTTATCTCAGGGTTATGGCTACACCTTC
TRBJ2-1,TRBV6-5,.,TRBD1,CASSYSGTDEQFF,TGTGCCAGCAGTTACTCCGGGACAGATGAGCAGTTCTTC
TRBJ1-6,TRBV5-1,.,.,CASSLLADGNSPLHF,TGCGCCAGCAGCTTGCTTGCGGATGGAAATTCACCCCTCCACTTT
TRBJ1-2,TRBV19,.,TRBD1,CASSISLRQGANYGYTF,TGTGCCAGTAGTATCTCTCTACGACAGGGTGCTAACTATGGCTACACCTTC
TRBJ2-3,TRBV29-1,.,TRBD2,CSVDPSGGLDWPIEDTQYF,TGCAGCGTTGATCCCTCTGGGGGACTAGATTGGCCCATTGAAGATACGCAGTATTTT
TRBJ2-1,TRBV5-4,.,TRBD2,CASSLEGLAGGWEQFF,TGTGCCAGCAGCTTGGAGGGACTAGCGGGAGGTTGGGAGCAGTTCTTC
TRBJ1-4,TRBV9,.,.,CASSVGSGNLLANEKLFF,TGTGCCAGCAGCGTCGGATCGGGGAACTTGCTGGCTAATGAAAAACTGTTTTTT
TRBJ2-1,TRBV27,.,TRBD1,CASSFRGPQGSNEQFF,TGTGCCAGCAGTTTCCGCGGACCACAGGGGAGCAATGAGCAGTTCTTC
TRBJ1-1,TRBV18,once,TRBD1,CASSPLDRGNTEAFF,TGTGCCAGCTCACCACTGGACAGGGGTAACACTGAAGCTTTCTTT
TRBJ1-5,TRBV19,.,TRBD1,CASTKFPRTGSNQPQHF,TGTGCCAGTACTAAATTCCCCAGGACAGGCAGCAATCAGCCCCAGCATTTT
TRBJ1-1,TRBV9,.,.,CASSVAPGHRNTEAFF,TGTGCCAGCAGCGTAGCTCCCGGACACAGGAACACTGAAGCTTTCTTT
TRBJ1-3,TRBV28,.,.,CASSLQGRDTIYF,TGTGCCAGCAGTTTGCAGGGAAGAGACACCATATATTTT
TRBJ1-1,TRBV29-1,.,.,CSVERGGDTEAFF,TGCAGCGTTGAGAGGGGGGGTGACACTGAAGCTTTCTTT
TRBJ1-2,TRBV2,.,TRBD1,CASSVEETGLVGYTF,TGTGCCAGCAGTGTTGAAGAGACAGGGCTTGTTGGCTACACCTTC
TRBJ2-3,TRBV5-1,.,TRBD1,CASSLAPGQFTDTQYF,TGCGCCAGCAGCTTGGCCCCGGGACAGTTCACAGATACGCAGTATTTT
TRBJ2-5,TRBV18,once,TRBD2,CASSLTSGDQETQYF,TGTGCCAGCTCACTCACTAGCGGGGACCAAGAGACCCAGTACTTC
TRBJ2-2,TRBV3-1/TRBV3-2,.,.,CASSQDRQVFGGELFF,TGTGCCAGCAGCCAAGATCGACAGGTCTTTGGCGGGGAGCTGTTTTTT
TRBJ1-5,TRBV7-9,once,.,CASSPPGGKWQPQHF,TGTGCCAGCAGCCCTCCGGGGGGGAAATGGCAGCCCCAGCATTTT
TRBJ2-1,TRBV7-9,once,TRBD2,CASTRPGLAALSSYNEQFF,TGTGCCAGCACCCGTCCGGGACTAGCGGCCTTGAGCTCCTACAATGAGCAGTTCTTC
TRBJ1-6,TRBV2,.,TRBD1,CASSLGQGGSPLHF,TGTGCCAGCAGCCTGGGACAGGGGGGTTCACCCCTCCACTTT
TRBJ2-5,TRBV5-6,.,TRBD2,CASSPVAGGQETQYF,TGTGCCAGCAGCCCCGTAGCGGGGGGCCAAGAGACCCAGTACTTC
TRBJ2-1,TRBV19,.,TRBD2,CASSISQAGVSNEQFF,TGTGCCAGTAGTATCTCTCAAGCGGGAGTCAGCAATGAGCAGTTCTTC